These 23 T cell receptor beta chains share one sample of origin, sequenced in a study of CD8+CD57+ T cells in acquired aplastic anemia. TCR beta VDJ and CDR3 were profiled, and genomic DNA was the template. TCRdb passed the reads through MiXCR, listing each CDR3 protein once. Of 35,000 to 45,000 distinct CDR3 sequences listed, approximately 71% are singletons. Sequences were obtained from sorted CD4+, CD8+, or CD8+CD57+ T cells (not recorded which) from PBMCs. These receptor sequences come from a human donor in good health, serving as a control.

V gene TRBV24-1 combines with J gene TRBJ2-7, with 11 positions matching TRBD2. CDR3 length equals 16 residues. J gave up 4 bases and V 7 bases, and 11 bases lay outside the gene matches. The germline V gene encodes CDR1 KGHDR and CDR2 SFDVKD. CDR3 sequence: CATRMLAGGSGYEQYF. CDR3 nucleotides: TGTGCCACCAGGATGCTAGCGGGGGGTTCAGGTTACGAGCAGTACTTC.

The chain recombines TRBV7-6 with TRBJ2-7, with 7 positions matching TRBD1. The CDR3 spans 15 residues. In germline, CDR1 is SGHVS, CDR2 FNYEAQ. V gave up 6 bases and J gave up 0 bases; unmatched junction bases: 8. The CDR3 spells CASSDVGTDSYEQYF. Written as DNA, the CDR3 is TGTGCCAGCAGTGACGTGGGGACAGACTCCTACGAGCAGTACTTC.

The V gene is TRBV29-1, the J gene TRBJ2-1; D ambiguous. CDR3 length: 14 residues. Germline CDR1 reads SQVTM; CDR2 reads ANQGSEA. Deletions cut 8 bases from V and 0 bases from J, with 14 bases between. Written as DNA, the CDR3 is TGCAGCCCCTTCCCACTGTGCTCCTACAATGAGCAGTTCTTC. This encodes CSPFPLCSYNEQFF.

CDR3 in DNA: TGTGCCAGCAGCATACCGTGGCAGGGGCGTACCGGGGAGCTGTTTTTT. This sequence encodes CASSIPWQGRTGELFF. The chain carries TRBV5-4 and TRBJ2-2; maybe TRBD1 (6 bases). Trimming pared 4 bases from V and 5 bases from J, leaving 18 bases between. CDR1 SGHNT and CDR2 YYREEE come from the germline V gene (reference sequence). The CDR3 is made up of 16 amino acids.

The chain uses TRBV20-1 and TRBJ2-5, with TRBD2 matching 8 bases. The CDR3 is 14 residues long. Trimming cost V 7 bases and J 11 bases; bases outside gene matches: 18. The germline gives CDR1 DFQATT, CDR2 SNEGSKA (reference sequence). Here the CDR3 reads CSGRTGGRADTQYF. The CDR3 region has the DNA TGCAGTGGTCGGACGGGGGGGAGGGCAGATACGCAGTACTTC.

This clonotype occurred many times. The chain links TRBV6-4 to TRBJ1-5; 9 positions agree with TRBD1. Germline V gene lookup returns CDR1 MRHNA and CDR2 SNTAGT. Unmatched junction bases numbered 18, after V lost 0 bases and J lost 6 bases. CDR3 size: 20 residues. DNA of the CDR3: TGTGCCAGCAGTGACTCGACGGTCCCGGGACAGGGACGGTCGGGTCAGCCCCAGCATTTT. Its translation is CASSDSTVPGQGRSGQPQHF.

As to this clonotype: In this CDR3 the conserved last residue, phenylalanine or tryptophan, is missing, so a read error is likely. It is unclear where the CDR3 begins or ends on the DNA, so no DNA is shown, and the CDR3 is as TCRdb lists it. The rearrangement links TRBV24-1 to TRBJ1-4; TRBD1, the D gene given by the table, was not confirmed from the DNA. CDR1 is KGHDR, CDR2 SFDVKD, per germline. With termini counted, the CDR3 has 8 amino acids. CDR3 amino acids: CATGRRPG.

This clonotype was found once. The chain has TRBV7-3 and TRBJ2-3; a weak D match, TRBD2 (5 bases). This CDR3 contains 14 residues. Trimming pared 5 bases from V and 0 bases from J, leaving 9 bases between. Germline V gene sequence: CDR1 SGHTA, CDR2 FQGTGA. CDR3 residues: CASSRAASTDTQYF. The CDR3 DNA is TGTGCCAGCAGCCGAGCGGCTAGCACAGATACGCAGTATTTT.

In this sample, this clonotype is medium-sized. The chain couples TRBV7-9 to TRBJ2-1, with 9 positions matching TRBD1. The CDR3 covers 15 residues. V was clipped by 3 bases and J by 6 bases; unmatched bases: 6. Germline V lookup: CDR1 SEHNR, CDR2 FQNEAQ (reference sequence). CDR3 nucleotides: TGTGCCAGCAGCTTTCCGGGACAGGGTGGCAATGAGCAGTTCTTC. It codes for CASSFPGQGGNEQFF. Together with reference TRBV7-9 and TRBJ2-1, the CDR3 gives the full variable domain: DTGVSQNPRHKITKRGQNVTFRCDPISEHNRLYWYRQTLGQGPEFLTYFQNEAQLEKSRLLSDRFSAERPKGSFSTLEIQRTEQGDSAMYLCASSFPGQGGNEQFFGPGTRLTVL.

V gene TRBV10-3 combines with J gene TRBJ2-7; 10 bases are a match to TRBD1. The CDR3 has 14 amino acids. Germline CDR1 reads ENHRY; CDR2 reads SYGVKD. The junction had 7 bases not matched to a gene; V was cut back by 6 bases and J by 5 bases. The CDR3 DNA reads as TGTGCCATCAGCGCCGCGGGGACAGGGGACGAGCAGTACTTC. Its translation is CAISAAGTGDEQYF.

Details on this clonotype: A read error may produce the germline difference seen at one junction end. V is TRBV7-3 and J is TRBJ1-5; possibly TRBD1 for D (6 bases). The CDR3 extends over 15 amino acids. The germline V gene has CDR1 SGHTA and CDR2 FQGTGA. Here the CDR3 DNA reads TGTGCCGGCAGCCCTAGGGGGGGGGGCAACCAGCCCCAGCATTTT. Translated: CAGSPRGGGNQPQHF.

This chain uses TRBV6-2 or TRBV6-3 with TRBJ2-2; D is undetermined. V lost 11 bases and J 0 bases, leaving 1 base between the germline ends. Looked up from germline, CDR1 is MNHEY and CDR2 is SVGEGT. The CDR3 length is 10 residues. The CDR3 nucleotides read TGTGCCGCGAACACCGGGGAGCTGTTTTTT. Amino acids: CAANTGELFF.

This clonotype was picked up many times. The V gene is TRBV4-1, the J gene TRBJ2-1, with D perhaps TRBD2 (6 bases). Trimming left V 3 bases short and J 5 bases short, with 20 bases between. Germline V gene sequence: CDR1 MGHRA, CDR2 YSYEKL. This CDR3 has 17 amino acids. CDR3 sequence reads: CASSQEPGLSRNNEQFF. CDR3 DNA sequence: TGCGCCAGCAGCCAGGAACCGGGACTCTCAAGGAACAATGAGCAGTTCTTC.

This clonotype is classed as medium-sized. The CDR3: CASSLAGQPQHF. DNA for the CDR3: TGTGCCAGCAGCTTAGCCGGTCAGCCCCAGCATTTT. The chain has TRBV7-9 and TRBJ1-5; no clear D. V shed 0 bases and J shed 6 bases, with 3 bases lying between them. The germline V gene has CDR1 SEHNR and CDR2 FQNEAQ (reference sequence). The CDR3 contains 12 residues.

The J gene is TRBJ2-7, the V gene TRBV7-8; TRBD2 agrees at 9 bases. The J call is uncertain, as TRBJ2-1 better fits the DNA end. The CDR3 length is 15 residues. Germline lookup yields CDR1 SGHVS and CDR2 FQNEAQ. CDR3 sequence reads: CASSLVGGGAGEQFF. The CDR3, as DNA: TGTGCCAGCAGCTTAGTAGGCGGGGGGGCCGGAGAGCAGTTCTTC.

J is TRBJ2-1 and V is TRBV15; TRBD2 matches 8 bases. There are 16 residues in the CDR3. Germline values: CDR1 LNHNV, CDR2 YYDKDF (reference sequence). The trim removed 0 bases at V and 5 bases at J, leaving 6 bases unmatched. The CDR3 region is CATSRDRGGPNNEQFF. CDR3 in DNA: TGTGCCACCAGCAGAGATCGGGGGGGGCCTAACAATGAGCAGTTCTTC.

The chain combines TRBV5-1 with TRBJ2-2; TRBD1 aligns across 7 bases. CDR1 is SGHRS, CDR2 YFSETQ, per germline. With V trimmed by 5 bases and J by 4 bases, 5 bases remained unmatched. The CDR3 has 14 amino acids. CDR3 in amino acids: CASRLTGTTGELFF. The CDR3 DNA is TGCGCCAGCAGGTTGACAGGGACCACCGGGGAGCTGTTTTTT.

The genes are TRBV11-2 and TRBJ2-7; 11 bases fit TRBD1. CDR3 length equals 14 residues. Germline V gene lookup returns CDR1 SGHAT and CDR2 FQNNGV. V gave up 5 bases and J gave up 5 bases; unmatched junction bases: 5. The CDR3 nucleotides are TGTGCCAGCAGCCCCCGGACAGGGGGCAACGAGCAGTACTTC. Amino acid sequence: CASSPRTGGNEQYF.

The chain combines TRBV7-6 with TRBJ2-5, with 14 bases aligning to TRBD2. Germline CDR1 reads SGHVS; CDR2 reads FNYEAQ. J was trimmed by 5 bases and V by 5 bases; bases with no gene match: 7. The CDR3 has 16 residues. The CDR3 protein is CASSPGLAGGWETQYF. In nucleotides, the CDR3 is TGTGCCAGCAGCCCAGGACTAGCGGGGGGCTGGGAGACCCAGTACTTC.

The chain employs TRBV19 and TRBJ2-7; 9 positions match TRBD1. Unmatched junction bases numbered 2, after V lost 3 bases and J lost 5 bases. Germline values: CDR1 LNHDA, CDR2 SQIVND (reference sequence). This CDR3 contains 13 residues. The CDR3 DNA is TGTGCCAGTAGTATCGGGACAGGGAACGAGCAGTACTTC. Protein sequence: CASSIGTGNEQYF.

The rearrangement uses TRBV10-3 and TRBJ2-3, with 15 bases matching TRBD2. The CDR3 covers 14 residues. In germline, CDR1 is ENHRY, CDR2 SYGVKD. Germline trimming cut 6 bases from V and 6 bases from J; bases unmatched to any gene: 1. The CDR3 is CAISGTSGGDTQYF. The DNA of the CDR3 is TGTGCCATCAGCGGGACTAGCGGGGGGGATACGCAGTATTTT.

The chain recombines TRBV29-1 with TRBJ1-1, with no clear D. V was pared by 5 bases and J by 0 bases, with 7 bases between. The CDR3 runs 12 residues. The germline V gene has CDR1 SQVTM and CDR2 ANQGSEA. Written as DNA, the CDR3 is TGCAGCGTTTGGTCAGTGAACACTGAAGCTTTCTTT. Protein sequence: CSVWSVNTEAFF. Using reference TRBV29-1 and TRBJ1-1 for the parts outside the CDR3, the full variable domain is SAVISQKPSRDICQRGTSLTIQCQVDSQVTMMFWYRQQPGQSLTLIATANQGSEATYESGFVIDKFPISRPNLTFSTLTVSNMSPEDSSIYLCSVWSVNTEAFFGQGTRLTVV.

J is TRBJ2-1 and V is TRBV24-1; unclear D gene. The CDR3 consists of 14 residues. The germline V and J ends were trimmed by 6 bases and 6 bases, with 14 bases remaining between them. Germline-derived CDR1 and CDR2 are KGHDR and SFDVKD. The CDR3 region is CATSTYPGFNEQFF. The CDR3 nucleotides read TGTGCCACCAGTACCTATCCTGGTTTCAATGAGCAGTTCTTC.